The 3 T cell receptor beta chains below come from one sample, sequenced in a study of blood T cell repertoires in COVID-19. The protocol was immunoSEQ multiplex PCR, while the TCRdb copy is restricted to in-frame clones and leaves out a portion. This sample has roughly 250,000 clones, with 70% to 90% found just once. The sample consisted of PBMCs or T cells enriched from blood (not recorded which). The receptors come from a woman aged 30 to 39 who had recovered from COVID-19.

J is TRBJ2-3 and V is TRBV18; D remains ambiguous. The V end was cut by 0 bases, the J end by 2 bases, with 6 bases between. In germline, CDR1 is KGHSH, CDR2 LQKENI. The CDR3 loop spans 14 amino acids. The CDR3 DNA follows: TGTGCCAGCTCACCACCCGGGTCCACAGATACGCAGTATTTT. Protein sequence: CASSPPGSTDTQYF.

The chain recombines TRBV20-1 with TRBJ1-4, with 8 nucleotides matching TRBD1. The V and J ends lost 5 bases and 8 bases, in that order; junction bases with no gene match: 1. This CDR3 spans 11 amino acids. Germline-derived CDR1 and CDR2 are DFQATT and SNEGSKA (reference sequence). CDR3 DNA sequence: TGCAGTGCTCACAGGGGGGAAAAACTGTTTTTT. Translation gives CSAHRGEKLFF.

The rearrangement joins TRBV18 to TRBJ1-5; 10 bases align to TRBD1. Germline V lookup: CDR1 KGHSH, CDR2 LQKENI. V dropped 3 bases and J dropped 6; count of bases not matched to a gene: 5. This CDR3 contains 15 residues. CDR3 bases: TGTGCCAGCTCACCTGGGACAGGGGAGCGTCAGCCCCAGCATTTT. This codes for CASSPGTGERQPQHF.